This TCR beta chain was documented in a study of identical twins. TCRdb independently ran MiXCR on the 5' RACE reads; one entry per CDR3 protein. The sample gives 1.5 million or so distinct CDR3 sequences, more than 30% of which show up once; about 0.3% is in the top ten. All of the donors were Caucasians in good health. This clonotype was observed a few times. Its antigen is undetermined. Study results and limitations: In cord blood, abundant beta clonotypes had fewer insertions; memory showed no trend. It was possible that invariant MAIT and iNKT cells partly confounded the zero-insertion analyses.

The clonotype comes from a newborn girl in good health. Sequenced sample: cord blood.

The CDR3 is CASSAVGGQTDTQYF. The CDR3 DNA sequence: TGTGCCAGCAGCGCCGTGGGGGGGCAGACAGATACGCAGTATTTT. The chain joins TRBV7-2 to TRBJ2-3; TRBD2 might be the D (7 bases). Germline V lookup: CDR1 SGHTA, CDR2 FQGNSA. V dropped 5 bases and J dropped 3 bases, with 15 bases sitting between them. This CDR3 has 15 residues.